This entry is about one TCR beta chain. This CDR3 spans 19 amino acids. Germline values: CDR1 MDHEN, CDR2 SYDVKM. V was pared by 5 bases and J by 5 bases, with 18 bases of the junction left unmatched. The entry originates in a study of OX40 agonist ivuxolimab in advanced cancers. As for the study in general: A diagnosis of hepatocellular carcinoma, melanoma, renal cell or head and neck cancer was present in dose-escalation patients.

Profiled with immunoSEQ multiplex PCR; TCRdb holds only in-frame clones, not every one. The sample has some 72,000 clones; roughly 93% are singletons. The receptor's source is an adult with an advanced solid tumor such as melanoma, head and neck, liver or kidney cancer. V gene TRBV28 combines with J gene TRBJ1-1; 12 positions match TRBD1. The sample was CD4+ or CD8+ T cells sorted from blood, taken in a trial of the OX40 agonist ivuxolimab. The CDR3, as DNA: TGTGCCAGCAGTCGTCTATTATGGGGGACAGGGGGCTTCAGAACTGAAGCTTTCTTT. It is translated as CASSRLLWGTGGFRTEAFF. Drawing the rest from reference TRBV28 and TRBJ1-1, the complete variable domain is DVKVTQSSRYLVKRTGEKVFLECVQDMDHENMFWYRQDPGLGLRLIYFSYDVKMKEKGDIPEGYSVSREKKERFSLILESASTNQTSMYLCASSRLLWGTGGFRTEAFFGQGTRLTVV.